These 32 T cell receptor beta chains came from one sample sequenced in a study of T cell clones after liver transplantation. Profiled with immunoSEQ multiplex PCR; TCRdb holds only in-frame clones, not every one. The repertoire holds just under 60,000 clones, with 70% as singletons. The specimen comprised CD4+ T cells from blood, sampled at the approximately 16-month timepoint. These receptor sequences come from a human patient who received a liver transplant. Some T cells here may be from the graft donor.

This clone has just a few counts. This chain joins TRBV19 and TRBJ1-2; the match to TRBD1 covers 8 bases. The length of the CDR3 is 15 residues. Trimming cost V 1 base and J 6 bases; bases outside gene matches: 7. Germline-derived CDR1 and CDR2 are LNHDA and SQIVND (reference sequence). CDR3 nucleotide sequence: TGTGCCAGTAGTATAGCGACAGGGGTTCAGAATGGCTACACCTTC. Protein product: CASSIATGVQNGYTF. The full variable domain, completed using reference TRBV19 and TRBJ1-2, is DGGITQSPKYLFRKEGQNVTLSCEQNLNHDAMYWYRQDPGQGLRLIYYSQIVNDFQKGDIAEGYSVSREKKESFPLTVTSAQKNPTAFYLCASSIATGVQNGYTFGSGTRLTVV.

This clone was counted a few times. V and J are TRBV27 and TRBJ2-1, with 14 bases lining up with TRBD2. J lost 6 bases, V lost 5 bases, and 6 bases had no gene match. The CDR3 extends over 16 amino acids. Looked up from germline, CDR1 is MNHEY and CDR2 is SMNVEV (reference sequence). CDR3 in DNA: TGTGCCAGCAGTCTAGTGACTAGCGGGAGGGCCAATGAGCAGTTCTTC. Amino acid sequence: CASSLVTSGRANEQFF.

The V gene is TRBV7-9, the J gene TRBJ2-1, with 7 bases that match TRBD1. The CDR3 consists of 13 residues. With V trimmed by 4 bases and J by 10 bases, 7 bases remained unmatched. In germline, CDR1 is SEHNR, CDR2 FQNEAQ (reference sequence). In nucleotides, the CDR3 is TGTGCCAGCAGCTCTGACAGGGTAAAAGAGCAGTTCTTC. Translated, it gives CASSSDRVKEQFF.

In this sample, this clone turned up a few times. The gene calls are TRBV7-9 and TRBJ2-2; TRBD2 agrees at 11 bases. The germline V gene has CDR1 SEHNR and CDR2 FQNEAQ (reference sequence). The CDR3 runs 19 residues. Trimming took 7 bases from V and 0 from J; bases not matched to a gene: 13. CDR3 coding DNA: TGTGCCAGCACCATGGGGGCTAGCGGGAGGAGGCCGAACACCGGGGAGCTGTTTTTT. Protein: CASTMGASGRRPNTGELFF.

The CDR3 bases are TGTGCCAGCAGCTTCGGCGGGAGTGGAGATACGCAGTATTTT. The encoded protein is CASSFGGSGDTQYF. The chain uses TRBV11-3 and TRBJ2-3, with 7 bases identical to TRBD2. Germline loops: CDR1 SGHNT, CDR2 YENEEA. Trimming at V came to 3 bases and at J to 5 bases, leaving 5 bases not matched to a gene. This CDR3 region has 14 residues.

This chain uses TRBV29-1 with TRBJ1-1; D call uncertain. Trimming removed 4 bases at V and 4 bases at J, with 13 bases between. The CDR3 contains 13 residues. CDR1 and CDR2 (germline): SQVTM, ANQGSEA. In DNA form, the CDR3 reads TGCAGCGTTGGGTCAGGTATGGTCACTGAAGCTTTCTTT. As protein: CSVGSGMVTEAFF.

The V gene is TRBV6-1, the J gene TRBJ2-5; D is perhaps TRBD2 (5 bases). V lost 0 bases, J lost 3 bases, and 8 bases lay in between. Germline V CDR1 and CDR2: MNHNS, SASEGT. The CDR3 is made up of 14 amino acids. As DNA, the CDR3 is TGTGCCAGCAGTGAAGCAGGACTCGAAGAGACCCAGTACTTC. This encodes CASSEAGLEETQYF.

The chain joins TRBV21-1 to TRBJ2-5. TRBV21-1 is a documented pseudogene. The CDR3 runs to 12 residues. The CDR3 protein is CASWGAGETQYF. CDR3 bases: TGTGCCTCCTGGGGGGCGGGGGAGACCCAGTACTTC.

As concerns this clone: The sample carries other DNA sequences with the same CDR3. The chain has TRBV28 and TRBJ1-4; 8 nucleotides match TRBD1. Germline V gene data show CDR1 as MDHEN and CDR2 as SYDVKM. With 5 bases clipped from V and 8 bases from J, the junction kept 7 bases outside the gene matches. The CDR3 extends over 14 amino acids. CDR3 protein: CASSPGQGREKLFF. CDR3 DNA: TGTGCCAGCAGTCCTGGACAGGGACGAGAAAAACTGTTTTTT.

This chain uses TRBV13 with TRBJ2-3; D possibly uses TRBD1 or TRBD2 (5 bases each). The CDR3 consists of 16 residues. Trimming took 5 bases from V and 2 from J, leaving 17 bases between them. In germline, CDR1 is PRHDT, CDR2 FYEKMQ (reference sequence). In nucleotides, the CDR3 is TGTGCCAGCAGCCAGCTCCAGGGAGCCCACACAGATACGCAGTATTTT. Its protein is CASSQLQGAHTDTQYF. Full variable domain (remainder filled in from reference TRBV13 and TRBJ2-3): AAGVIQSPRHLIKEKRETATLKCYPIPRHDTVYWYQQGPGQDPQFLISFYEKMQSDKGSIPDRFSAQQFSDYHSELNMSSLELGDSALYFCASSQLQGAHTDTQYFGPGTRLTVL.

This chain links TRBV18 with TRBJ1-1, with 9 bases lining up with TRBD1. This CDR3 is 13 amino acids long. J lost 3 bases, V lost 4 bases, and 0 bases had no gene match. Germline V gives CDR1 KGHSH, CDR2 LQKENI. CDR3 sequence: CASSRDRDTEAFF. DNA for the CDR3: TGTGCCAGCTCACGGGACAGGGACACTGAAGCTTTCTTT.

The V call is TRBV6-5, the J call TRBJ1-4; 9 bases line up with TRBD1. Germline V gene lookup returns CDR1 MNHEY and CDR2 SVGAGI. V lost 6 bases and J lost 8; bases outside the gene matches: 7. The CDR3 totals 14 residues. In nucleotides, the CDR3 is TGTGCCAGCAGACCCGGGACAGGGACAGAAAAACTGTTTTTT. As protein: CASRPGTGTEKLFF.

This clone was seen a handful of times. This chain links TRBV18 with TRBJ2-2; D remains ambiguous. Between the trimmed V and J ends, which lost 2 bases and 2 bases, there was a span of 12 bases. The CDR3 consists of 16 residues. The germline CDR1 and CDR2 sequences are KGHSH and LQKENI. The DNA of the CDR3 is TGTGCCAGCTCACCAGCGGCCGTCCATAACACCGGGGAGCTGTTTTTT. Translation gives CASSPAAVHNTGELFF. Filled out from reference TRBV18 and TRBJ2-2, the complete variable domain reads NAGVMQNPRHLVRRRGQEARLRCSPMKGHSHVYWYRQLPEEGLKFMVYLQKENIIDESGMPKERFSAEFPKEGPSILRIQQVVRGDSAAYFCASSPAAVHNTGELFFGEGSRLTVL.

The chain combines TRBV13 with TRBJ1-1, with 7 bases that match TRBD1. V lost 6 bases and J lost 4; bases outside the gene matches: 2. CDR3 length equals 12 residues. Germline CDR1 reads PRHDT; CDR2 reads FYEKMQ (reference sequence). The CDR3 spells CASRQGITEAFF. In nucleotides, the CDR3 is TGTGCCAGCAGACAGGGGATCACTGAAGCTTTCTTT. Full variable domain (outside the CDR3, taken from reference TRBV13 and TRBJ1-1): AAGVIQSPRHLIKEKRETATLKCYPIPRHDTVYWYQQGPGQDPQFLISFYEKMQSDKGSIPDRFSAQQFSDYHSELNMSSLELGDSALYFCASRQGITEAFFGQGTRLTVV.

This CDR3 reads CASSRLSYEQYF. The CDR3 DNA reads as TGTGCCAGCAGTCGCCTCAGTTACGAGCAGTACTTC. V usage is TRBV25-1 and J usage is TRBJ2-7; no clear D gene. Germline loops: CDR1 MGHDK, CDR2 SYGVNS. The V end was cut by 5 bases, the J end by 4 bases, with 9 bases between. The CDR3 is made up of 12 amino acids.

The chain employs TRBV6-6 and TRBJ1-2; no reliable D call. Germline CDR1 is MNHNY and CDR2 is SVGAGI (reference sequence). The CDR3 contains 13 residues. V was shortened by 6 bases and J by 2 bases, with 10 bases between the two germline ends. CDR3 in amino acids: CASRRGENYGYTF. In DNA, the CDR3 is TGTGCCAGCAGACGCGGGGAAAACTATGGCTACACCTTC.

This clone was seen once. The chain combines TRBV7-2 with TRBJ1-1; D is possibly TRBD1 (5 bases). The CDR3 consists of 15 residues. Trimming pared 1 base from V and 3 bases from J, leaving 12 bases between. Germline CDR1 and CDR2: SGHTA and FQGNSA. CDR3 region: CASSLVWGGDTEAFF. CDR3 nucleotides: TGTGCCAGCAGCTTAGTATGGGGAGGGGACACTGAAGCTTTCTTT.

This CDR3 is CASSGDKGGNQPQHF. The CDR3, as DNA: TGTGCCAGCAGTGGGGACAAGGGGGGCAATCAGCCCCAGCATTTT. The chain combines TRBV2 with TRBJ1-5, with D maybe TRBD1 (6 bases). CDR1 SNHLY and CDR2 FYNNEI come from the germline V gene. The CDR3 loop spans 15 amino acids. V lost 4 bases and J 2 bases, leaving 12 bases between the germline ends.

The rearrangement uses TRBV4-2 and TRBJ2-7; TRBD2 might be the D (7 bases). Trimming shortened V by 0 bases and J by 6 bases, and 12 bases separated the two germline ends. Per the germline V gene, CDR1 is LGHNA and CDR2 is YNFKEQ. CDR3 length: 14 residues. This CDR3 is CASSQERGGFEQYF. The DNA of the CDR3 is TGTGCCAGCAGCCAAGAAAGGGGGGGTTTCGAGCAGTACTTC.

The chain is built from TRBV29-1 and TRBJ1-1; no clear D. CDR3 length: 15 amino acids. Germline V gives CDR1 SQVTM, CDR2 ANQGSEA. With 3 bases removed from V and 1 base from J, the gap between germline ends came to 15 bases. In DNA, the CDR3 is TGCAGCGTTGATCGGTTTGAGGGTGCGAACACTGAAGCTTTCTTT. Residues: CSVDRFEGANTEAFF. The whole variable domain, filled in from reference TRBV29-1 and TRBJ1-1, reads SAVISQKPSRDICQRGTSLTIQCQVDSQVTMMFWYRQQPGQSLTLIATANQGSEATYESGFVIDKFPISRPNLTFSTLTVSNMSPEDSSIYLCSVDRFEGANTEAFFGQGTRLTVV.

V and J are TRBV5-1 and TRBJ1-1, with TRBD1 matching 9 bases. The CDR3 consists of 15 residues. Germline CDR1 reads SGHRS; CDR2 reads YFSETQ. Unmatched junction bases numbered 5, after V lost 3 bases and J lost 2 bases. CDR3 amino acids: CASSSTGQGNTEAFF. Here the CDR3 DNA reads TGCGCCAGCAGCTCCACGGGACAGGGTAACACTGAAGCTTTCTTT. The full variable domain, in which reference TRBV5-1 and TRBJ1-1 provide the parts outside the CDR3, is KAGVTQTPRYLIKTRGQQVTLSCSPISGHRSVSWYQQTPGQGLQFLFEYFSETQRNKGNFPGRFSGRQFSNSRSEMNVSTLELGDSALYLCASSSTGQGNTEAFFGQGTRLTVV.

This sequence joins TRBV4-1 and TRBJ1-2; 8 nucleotides line up with TRBD1. The J segment lost 8 bases and the V segment lost 4 bases, leaving 3 bases of the junction unmatched. This CDR3 has 12 residues. Germline CDR1 and CDR2: MGHRA and YSYEKL. CDR3 nucleotides: TGCGCCAGCAGCCCCGACAGGGGCGGCTACACCTTC. Its protein product is CASSPDRGGYTF.

This clone appeared a few times. The chain couples TRBV6-1 to TRBJ2-3; the D is unclear. The length of the CDR3 is 16 residues. CDR1 and CDR2 (germline): MNHNS, SASEGT. Trimming pared 2 bases from V and 6 bases from J, leaving 18 bases between. In DNA, the CDR3 is TGTGCCAGCAGTGAAAATGTTAGGCAGACCCTGGATACGCAGTATTTT. Translated: CASSENVRQTLDTQYF.

The gene calls are TRBV14 and TRBJ2-1; the match to TRBD2 covers 12 bases. In germline, CDR1 is SGHDN, CDR2 FVKESK. The CDR3 runs to 14 residues. With V trimmed by 4 bases and J by 9 bases, 4 bases remained unmatched. In nucleotides, the CDR3 is TGTGCCAGCAGCCGGACTAGCGGGGTGTCTGAGCAGTTCTTC. Translating it yields CASSRTSGVSEQFF.

DNA of the CDR3: TGTGCCAGCAGCTTAGAGAGTAGCGGGCCCGAAGAGACCCAGTACTTC. Residues: CASSLESSGPEETQYF. The V call is TRBV7-2, the J call TRBJ2-5; 7 bases fit TRBD2. Per the germline V gene, CDR1 is SGHTA and CDR2 is FQGNSA. After removal of 1 base from V and 3 bases from J, the junction contained 8 bases not matched to a gene. The CDR3 is 16 residues long.

The chain employs TRBV9 and TRBJ2-1; D might be TRBD1 or TRBD2, each matching 6 bases. Germline values: CDR1 SGDLS, CDR2 YYNGEE. V was clipped by 6 bases and J by 10 bases, with 20 bases between them. The CDR3 is 14 residues long. CDR3 sequence (DNA): TGTGCCAGCAAAGGGGGGAACGCCCCAGGGGAGCAGTTCTTC. It specifies CASKGGNAPGEQFF.

This clone has just a few counts. The rearrangement joins TRBV25-1 to TRBJ1-3; D is unresolved. V was clipped by 2 bases and J by 0 bases, with 5 bases between them. CDR1 is MGHDK, CDR2 SYGVNS, per germline. This CDR3 has 14 residues. CDR3 protein: CASSEQNSGNTIYF. The CDR3 DNA is TGTGCCAGCAGTGAACAAAACTCTGGAAACACCATATATTTT.

V is TRBV5-1 and J is TRBJ2-1, with 7 nucleotides matching TRBD2. CDR3 length: 16 amino acids. Germline-derived CDR1 and CDR2 are SGHRS and YFSETQ. J lost 4 bases, V lost 0 bases, and 7 bases had no gene match. The CDR3 here is CASSLAVASGYNEQFF. CDR3 bases: TGCGCCAGCAGCTTGGCCGTGGCTAGCGGTTACAATGAGCAGTTCTTC.

The table lists this clone with a few counts. V is TRBV14 and J is TRBJ2-1; 10 bases are a match to TRBD2. The CDR3 loop spans 15 amino acids. CDR1 is SGHDN, CDR2 FVKESK, per germline. J was trimmed by 6 bases and V by 4 bases; bases with no gene match: 6. Here the CDR3 reads CASSPSAGGGNEQFF. CDR3 DNA: TGTGCCAGCAGCCCCTCAGCGGGGGGGGGCAATGAGCAGTTCTTC.

In its sample, this clone was seen a few times. The V gene is TRBV28, the J gene TRBJ2-2, with 11 bases matching TRBD1. CDR3 length equals 15 residues. V gave up 4 bases and J gave up 3 bases; unmatched junction bases: 1. Looked up from germline, CDR1 is MDHEN and CDR2 is SYDVKM. DNA for the CDR3: TGTGCCAGCAGTTGGGGACAGGGGGACACCGGGGAGCTGTTTTTT. Its protein product is CASSWGQGDTGELFF. Full variable domain (outside the CDR3, taken from reference TRBV28 and TRBJ2-2): DVKVTQSSRYLVKRTGEKVFLECVQDMDHENMFWYRQDPGLGLRLIYFSYDVKMKEKGDIPEGYSVSREKKERFSLILESASTNQTSMYLCASSWGQGDTGELFFGEGSRLTVL.

This sequence joins TRBV5-6 and TRBJ2-5, with a tentative D call TRBD2 (6 bases). V was trimmed by 4 bases and J by 5 bases, leaving 12 bases between them. The CDR3 runs to 13 residues. Germline CDR1 reads SGHDT; CDR2 reads YYEEEE. In nucleotides, the CDR3 is TGTGCCAGCAGCCCCAATGGGGGGGAGACCCAGTACTTC. It translates to CASSPNGGETQYF.

This chain joins TRBV7-8 and TRBJ1-1; maybe TRBD1 (5 bases). This CDR3 comprises 14 residues. Trimming removed 8 bases at V and 1 base at J, with 14 bases between. The germline CDR1 and CDR2 sequences are SGHVS and FQNEAQ. CDR3 region: CASRSQGRNTEAFF. In DNA, the CDR3 is TGTGCCAGCCGTTCCCAGGGTAGGAACACTGAAGCTTTCTTT.